These 4 T cell receptor beta chains share one sample of origin, sequenced in a study of T-cell memory formation after mild COVID-19. TCRdb reanalysed the 5' RACE reads using MiXCR and keeps one entry per CDR3 protein. The table includes about 360,000 distinct CDR3 sequences, approximately 15% detected once. The sample taken for sequencing was PBMCs or a T cell subset sorted from them (not recorded which). Receptors originate from a man aged 18-30 years who had mild COVID-19 (a few samples of this study predate the infection). Cell type and time point are not known.

The rearrangement joins TRBV29-1 to TRBJ2-7; 7 bases are shared with TRBD2. CDR3 length: 12 amino acids. V lost 3 bases and J lost 7; bases outside the gene matches: 6. Germline V CDR1 and CDR2: SQVTM, ANQGSEA. The CDR3 DNA sequence: TGCAGCGTTGATACCCGGGGAGGGGAGCAGTACTTC. This translates into CSVDTRGGEQYF.

This clonotype was observed a few times. CDR3 sequence: CASSPRAVSYEQYF. The CDR3 DNA is TGTGCCAGCTCACCAAGGGCAGTCTCCTACGAGCAGTACTTC. The rearrangement joins TRBV18 to TRBJ2-7; D remains ambiguous. Germline assignment: CDR1 KGHSH and CDR2 LQKENI. V lost 2 bases and J lost 0, with 8 bases in between. The CDR3 extends over 14 amino acids.

In this sample, this clonotype turned up once. This chain joins TRBV5-1 and TRBJ2-1; D could derive from TRBD1 or TRBD2 (5 bases each). The CDR3 runs 15 residues. V shed 4 bases and J shed 4 bases, with 15 bases lying between them. Germline V gene sequence: CDR1 SGHRS, CDR2 YFSETQ. CDR3 sequence (DNA): TGCGCCAGCAGCCCCGGGACCAAAGGATACAATGAGCAGTTCTTC. Protein product: CASSPGTKGYNEQFF.

The chain has TRBV12-3 or TRBV12-4 and TRBJ1-3, with 7 bases fitting TRBD1. The CDR3 length is 15 residues. The trim removed 9 bases at V and 3 bases at J, leaving 11 bases unmatched. The CDR3 reads CARGFRQGGGNTIYF. CDR3 coding DNA: TGTGCCAGGGGATTTAGACAGGGTGGTGGAAACACCATATATTTT.